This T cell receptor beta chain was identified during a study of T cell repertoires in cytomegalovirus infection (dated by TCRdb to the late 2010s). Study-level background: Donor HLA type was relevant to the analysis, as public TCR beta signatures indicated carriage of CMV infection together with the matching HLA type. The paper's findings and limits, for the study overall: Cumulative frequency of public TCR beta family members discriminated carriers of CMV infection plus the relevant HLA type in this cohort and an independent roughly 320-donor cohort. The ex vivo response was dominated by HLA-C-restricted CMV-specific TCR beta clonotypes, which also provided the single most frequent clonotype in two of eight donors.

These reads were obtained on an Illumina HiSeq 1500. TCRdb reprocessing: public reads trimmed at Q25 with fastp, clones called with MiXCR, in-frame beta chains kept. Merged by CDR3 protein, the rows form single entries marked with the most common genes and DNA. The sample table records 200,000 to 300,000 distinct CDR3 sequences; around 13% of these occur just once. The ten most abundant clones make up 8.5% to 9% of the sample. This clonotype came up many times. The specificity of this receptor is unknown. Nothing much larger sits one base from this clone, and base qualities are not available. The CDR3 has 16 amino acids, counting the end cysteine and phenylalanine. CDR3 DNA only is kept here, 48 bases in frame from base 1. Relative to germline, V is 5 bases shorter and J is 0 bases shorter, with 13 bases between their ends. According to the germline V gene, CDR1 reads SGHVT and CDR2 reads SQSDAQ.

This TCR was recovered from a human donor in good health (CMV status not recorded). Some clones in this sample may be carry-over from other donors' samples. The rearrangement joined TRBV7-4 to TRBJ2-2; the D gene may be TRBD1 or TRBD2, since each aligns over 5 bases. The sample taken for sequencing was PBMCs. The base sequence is TGTGCCAGCAGCCCCCGGGACCCCGCGAACACCGGGGAGCTGTTTTTT. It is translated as CASSPRDPANTGELFF.